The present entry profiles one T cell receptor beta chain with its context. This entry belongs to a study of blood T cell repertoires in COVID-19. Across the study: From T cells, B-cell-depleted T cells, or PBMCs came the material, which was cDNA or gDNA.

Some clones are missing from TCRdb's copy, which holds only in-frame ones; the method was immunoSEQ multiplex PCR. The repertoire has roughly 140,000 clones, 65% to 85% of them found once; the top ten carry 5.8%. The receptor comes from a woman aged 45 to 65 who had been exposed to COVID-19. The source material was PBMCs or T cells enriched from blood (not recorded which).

The CDR3 loop is CASSRTGQGRGETQYF. CDR3 DNA sequence: TGTGCCAGCAGCCGGACCGGACAGGGGCGGGGAGAGACCCAGTACTTC. The chain uses TRBV5-4 and TRBJ2-5, with TRBD1 matching over 9 bases. The CDR3 runs 16 residues. Germline loops: CDR1 SGHNT, CDR2 YYREEE (reference sequence). V lost 4 bases to trimming and J lost 4 bases; unmatched junction nucleotides: 11.